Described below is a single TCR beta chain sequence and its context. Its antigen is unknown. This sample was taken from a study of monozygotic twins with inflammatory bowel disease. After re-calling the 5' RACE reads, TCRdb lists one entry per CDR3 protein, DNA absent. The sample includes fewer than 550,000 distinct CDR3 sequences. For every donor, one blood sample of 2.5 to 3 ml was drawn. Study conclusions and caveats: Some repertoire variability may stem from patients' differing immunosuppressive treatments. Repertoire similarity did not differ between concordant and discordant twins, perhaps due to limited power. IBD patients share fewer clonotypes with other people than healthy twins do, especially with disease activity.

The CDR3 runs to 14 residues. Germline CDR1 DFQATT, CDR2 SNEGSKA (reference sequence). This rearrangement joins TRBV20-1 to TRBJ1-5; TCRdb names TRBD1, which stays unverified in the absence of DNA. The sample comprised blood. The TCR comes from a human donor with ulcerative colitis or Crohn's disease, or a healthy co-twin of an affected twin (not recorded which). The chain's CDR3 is CSTAPTGANQPQHF.